This T cell receptor beta chain was obtained from a study of T cell responses to AZD1222 COVID-19 vaccine. Background on the study: Second-dose schedules of about 4 or about 12 weeks were combined.

Data came from immunoSEQ multiplex PCR; TCRdb stores just in-frame clones and leaves some out. The sample has 100,000 to 150,000 clones, 89% seen once. Regarding the study as a whole: The reported proportion of spike-specific TCRs targeting unmutated variant regions was nearly half. Females outnumbered males among donors, who were mostly white British; clonal diversity was possibly underestimated. An increase in Spike-specific TCR breadth and depth was observed after two AZD1222 doses.

V was shortened by 0 bases and J by 4 bases, with 9 bases between the two germline ends. CDR3 length equals 14 residues. Germline V gene sequence: CDR1 LGHNA, CDR2 YSLEER. A remark on this clone: Its target is not known. Other DNA sequences in this specimen translate into the identical CDR3.

This TCR came from an adult in good health. V and J are TRBV4-3 and TRBJ1-2; the D gene is possibly TRBD1 (6 bases). Sequencing used peripheral blood, obtained on day 0 of AZD1222 vaccination. The CDR3 DNA is TGCGCCAGCAGCCAAGACAGGGGAGGCTATGGCTACACCTTC. Amino acid sequence: CASSQDRGGYGYTF.